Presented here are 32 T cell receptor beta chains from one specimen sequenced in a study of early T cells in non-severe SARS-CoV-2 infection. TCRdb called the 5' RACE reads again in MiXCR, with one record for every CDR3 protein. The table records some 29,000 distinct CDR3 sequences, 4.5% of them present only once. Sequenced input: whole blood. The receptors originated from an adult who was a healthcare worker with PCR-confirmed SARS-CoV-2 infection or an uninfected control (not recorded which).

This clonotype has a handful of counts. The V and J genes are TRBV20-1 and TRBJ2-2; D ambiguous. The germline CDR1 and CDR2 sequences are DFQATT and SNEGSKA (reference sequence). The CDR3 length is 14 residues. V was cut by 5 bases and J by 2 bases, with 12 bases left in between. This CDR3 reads CSASRHINTGELFF. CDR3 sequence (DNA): TGCAGTGCTTCAAGACACATTAACACCGGGGAGCTGTTTTTT.

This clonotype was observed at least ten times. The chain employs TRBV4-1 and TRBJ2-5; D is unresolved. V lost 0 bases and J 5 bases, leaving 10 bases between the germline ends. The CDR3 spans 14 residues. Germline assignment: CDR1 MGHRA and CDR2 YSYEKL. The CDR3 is CASSQESLRETQYF. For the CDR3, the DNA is TGCGCCAGCAGCCAAGAGTCTCTAAGGGAGACCCAGTACTTC.

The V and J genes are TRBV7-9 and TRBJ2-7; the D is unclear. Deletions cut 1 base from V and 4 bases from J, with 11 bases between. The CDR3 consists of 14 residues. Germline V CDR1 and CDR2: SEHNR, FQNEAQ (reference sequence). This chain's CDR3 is CASSLGQIPYEQYF. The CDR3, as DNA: TGTGCCAGCAGCTTAGGGCAGATACCATACGAGCAGTACTTC.

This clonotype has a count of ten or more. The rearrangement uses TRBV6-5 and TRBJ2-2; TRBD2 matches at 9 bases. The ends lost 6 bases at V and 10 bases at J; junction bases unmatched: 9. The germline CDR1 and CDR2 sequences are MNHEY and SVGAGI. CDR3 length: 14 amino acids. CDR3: CASSSSGSRLELFF. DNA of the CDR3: TGTGCCAGCAGCAGTAGCGGGAGCCGACTGGAGCTGTTTTTT.

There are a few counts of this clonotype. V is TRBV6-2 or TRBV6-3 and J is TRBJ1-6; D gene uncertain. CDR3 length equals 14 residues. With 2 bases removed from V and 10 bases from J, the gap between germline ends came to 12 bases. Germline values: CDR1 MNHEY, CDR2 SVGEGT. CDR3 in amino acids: CASSYLLEVSPLHF. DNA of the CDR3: TGTGCCAGCAGTTACCTCCTTGAAGTGTCACCCCTCCACTTT.

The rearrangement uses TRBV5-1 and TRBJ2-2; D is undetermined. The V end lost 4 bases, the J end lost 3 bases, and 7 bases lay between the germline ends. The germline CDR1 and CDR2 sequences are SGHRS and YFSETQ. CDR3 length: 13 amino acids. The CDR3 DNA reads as TGCGCCAGCAGCACCCAAGACACCGGGGAGCTGTTTTTT. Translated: CASSTQDTGELFF.

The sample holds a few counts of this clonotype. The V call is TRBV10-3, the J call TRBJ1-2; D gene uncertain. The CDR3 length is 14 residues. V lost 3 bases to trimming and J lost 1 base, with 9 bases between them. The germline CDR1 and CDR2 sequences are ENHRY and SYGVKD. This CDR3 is CAISEATINYGYTF. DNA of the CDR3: TGTGCCATCAGTGAAGCAACCATTAACTATGGCTACACCTTC.

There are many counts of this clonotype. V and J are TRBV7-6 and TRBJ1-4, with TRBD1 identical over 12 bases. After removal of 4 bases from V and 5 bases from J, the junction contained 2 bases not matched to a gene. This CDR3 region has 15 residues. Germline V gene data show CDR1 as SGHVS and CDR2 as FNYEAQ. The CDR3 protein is CASSWGQGANEKLFF. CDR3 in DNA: TGTGCCAGCAGCTGGGGACAGGGGGCAAATGAAAAACTGTTTTTT.

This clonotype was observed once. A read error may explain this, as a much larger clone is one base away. The CDR3 DNA is TGTGCCAGCAGCCAAGTCGATCAGGGCAACACCGGGGAGCTGTTTTTT. The encoded protein is CASSQVDQGNTGELFF. The chain links TRBV3-1 to TRBJ2-2, with D maybe TRBD1 (5 bases). The germline V gene encodes CDR1 LGHDT and CDR2 YNNKEL (reference sequence). The V end lost 1 base, the J end lost 2 bases, and 11 bases lay between the germline ends. The CDR3 spans 16 residues.

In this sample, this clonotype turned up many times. In nucleotides, the CDR3 is TGTGCCACCTCAGGGGGCGACCAGCCCCAGCATTTT. Its protein is CATSGGDQPQHF. This chain uses TRBV10-3 with TRBJ1-5, with TRBD1 matching over 8 bases. V lost 10 bases and J lost 7; bases outside the gene matches: 6. CDR3 size: 12 residues. CDR1 and CDR2 (germline): ENHRY, SYGVKD.

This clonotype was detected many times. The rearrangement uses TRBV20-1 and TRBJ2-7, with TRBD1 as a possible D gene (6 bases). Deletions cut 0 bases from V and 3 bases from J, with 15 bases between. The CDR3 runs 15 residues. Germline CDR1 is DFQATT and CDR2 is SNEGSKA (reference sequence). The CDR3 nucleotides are TGCAGTGCTAGAGATTCACAGGGCTTCGGCTACGAGCAGTACTTC. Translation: CSARDSQGFGYEQYF.

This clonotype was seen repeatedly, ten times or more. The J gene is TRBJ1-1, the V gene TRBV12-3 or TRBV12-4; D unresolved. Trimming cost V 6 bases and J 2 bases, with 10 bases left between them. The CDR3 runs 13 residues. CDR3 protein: CASSINPNTEAFF. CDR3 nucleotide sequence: TGTGCCAGCAGCATAAACCCTAACACTGAAGCTTTCTTT.

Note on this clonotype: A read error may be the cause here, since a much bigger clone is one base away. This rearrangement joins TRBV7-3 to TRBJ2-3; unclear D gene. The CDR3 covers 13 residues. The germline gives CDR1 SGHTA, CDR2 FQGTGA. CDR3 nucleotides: TGTGCCAGCAGCTTATCGAGTTGGGATACGCGGTATTTT. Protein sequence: CASSLSSWDTRYF.

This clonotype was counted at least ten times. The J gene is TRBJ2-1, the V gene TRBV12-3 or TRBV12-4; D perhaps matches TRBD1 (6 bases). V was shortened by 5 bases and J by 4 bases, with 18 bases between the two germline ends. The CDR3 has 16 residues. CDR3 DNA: TGTGCCAGCAGTCCCATCCGGGACACAACATACAATGAGCAGTTCTTC. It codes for CASSPIRDTTYNEQFF.

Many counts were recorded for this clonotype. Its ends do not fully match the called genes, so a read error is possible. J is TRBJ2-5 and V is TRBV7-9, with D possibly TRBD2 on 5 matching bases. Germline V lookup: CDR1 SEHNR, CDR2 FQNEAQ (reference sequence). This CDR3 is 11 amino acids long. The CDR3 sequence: CASTSGLTRNF. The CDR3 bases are TGTGCCAGCACCTCCGGGCTAACTAGGAACTTC.

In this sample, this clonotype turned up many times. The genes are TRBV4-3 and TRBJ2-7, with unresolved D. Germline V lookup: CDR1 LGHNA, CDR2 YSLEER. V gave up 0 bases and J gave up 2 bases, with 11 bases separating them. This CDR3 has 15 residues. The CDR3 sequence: CASSQDPDVAYEQYF. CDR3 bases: TGCGCCAGCAGCCAAGATCCGGACGTCGCCTACGAGCAGTACTTC.

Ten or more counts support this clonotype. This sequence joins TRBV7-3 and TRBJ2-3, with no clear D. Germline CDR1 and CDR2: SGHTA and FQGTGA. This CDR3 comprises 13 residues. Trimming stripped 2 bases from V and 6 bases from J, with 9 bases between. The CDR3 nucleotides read TGTGCCAGCAGCTTACGCCAGCTTGATACGCAGTATTTT. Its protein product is CASSLRQLDTQYF.

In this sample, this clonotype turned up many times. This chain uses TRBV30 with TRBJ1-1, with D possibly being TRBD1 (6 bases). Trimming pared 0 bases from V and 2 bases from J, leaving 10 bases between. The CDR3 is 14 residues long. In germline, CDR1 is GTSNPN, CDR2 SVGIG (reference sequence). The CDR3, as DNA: TGTGCCTGGAGTGTTATGGGGGGCAACACTGAAGCTTTCTTT. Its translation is CAWSVMGGNTEAFF.

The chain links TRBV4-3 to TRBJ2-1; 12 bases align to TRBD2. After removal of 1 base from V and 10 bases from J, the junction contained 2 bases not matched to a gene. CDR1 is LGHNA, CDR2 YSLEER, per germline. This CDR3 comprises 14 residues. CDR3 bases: TGCGCCAGCAGCCAAGGACTAGCGGGAGACGAGCAGTTCTTC. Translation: CASSQGLAGDEQFF.

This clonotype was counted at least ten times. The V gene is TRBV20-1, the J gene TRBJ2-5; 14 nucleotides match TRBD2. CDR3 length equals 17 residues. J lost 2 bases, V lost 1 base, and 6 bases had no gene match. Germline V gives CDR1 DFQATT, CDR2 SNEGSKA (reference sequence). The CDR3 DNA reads TGCAGTGCTAGAGTGGGACTAGCGGGAGCAGGTCAAGAGACCCAGTACTTC. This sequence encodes CSARVGLAGAGQETQYF.

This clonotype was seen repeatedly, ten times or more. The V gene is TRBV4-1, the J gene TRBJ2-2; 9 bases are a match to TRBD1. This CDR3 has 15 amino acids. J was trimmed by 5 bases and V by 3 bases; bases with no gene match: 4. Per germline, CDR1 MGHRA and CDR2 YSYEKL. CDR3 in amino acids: CASSQGTGLTGELFF. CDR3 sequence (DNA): TGCGCCAGCAGCCAGGGGACAGGGTTGACCGGGGAGCTGTTTTTT.

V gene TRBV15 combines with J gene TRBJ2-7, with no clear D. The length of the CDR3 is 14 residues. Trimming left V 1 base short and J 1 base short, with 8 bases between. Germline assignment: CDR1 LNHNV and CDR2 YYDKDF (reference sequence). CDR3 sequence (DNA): TGTGCCACCAGCAGAGGAGGTACATCCTACGAGCAGTACTTC. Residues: CATSRGGTSYEQYF.

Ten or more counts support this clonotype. The CDR3 spells CSLERGDTQYF. The CDR3 DNA sequence: TGCAGTCTTGAAAGAGGAGATACGCAGTATTTT. The chain uses TRBV20-1 and TRBJ2-3; D uncertain. The germline CDR1 and CDR2 sequences are DFQATT and SNEGSKA (reference sequence). Trimming took off 8 bases at V and 5 bases at J, with 11 bases between the two ends. The CDR3 loop spans 11 amino acids.

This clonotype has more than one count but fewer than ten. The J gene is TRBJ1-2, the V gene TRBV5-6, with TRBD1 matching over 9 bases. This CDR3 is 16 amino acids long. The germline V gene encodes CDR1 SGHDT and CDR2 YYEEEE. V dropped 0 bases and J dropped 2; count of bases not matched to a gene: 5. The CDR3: CASSLEGQGSNYGYTF. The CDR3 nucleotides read TGTGCCAGCAGCTTGGAGGGACAGGGTTCCAACTATGGCTACACCTTC.

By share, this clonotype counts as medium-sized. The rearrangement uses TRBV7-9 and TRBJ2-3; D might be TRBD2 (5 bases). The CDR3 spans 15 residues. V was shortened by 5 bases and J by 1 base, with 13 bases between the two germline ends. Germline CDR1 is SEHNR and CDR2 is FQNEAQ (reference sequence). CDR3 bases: TGTGCCAGCAGCCAGGCAACTAGTGGCACAGATACGCAGTATTTT. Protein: CASSQATSGTDTQYF.

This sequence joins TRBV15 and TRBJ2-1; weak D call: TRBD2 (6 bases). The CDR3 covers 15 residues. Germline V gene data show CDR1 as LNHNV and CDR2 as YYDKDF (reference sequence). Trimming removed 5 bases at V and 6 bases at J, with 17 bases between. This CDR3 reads CATSVRGWRGNEQFF. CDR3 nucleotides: TGTGCCACCAGCGTAAGGGGATGGAGGGGCAATGAGCAGTTCTTC.

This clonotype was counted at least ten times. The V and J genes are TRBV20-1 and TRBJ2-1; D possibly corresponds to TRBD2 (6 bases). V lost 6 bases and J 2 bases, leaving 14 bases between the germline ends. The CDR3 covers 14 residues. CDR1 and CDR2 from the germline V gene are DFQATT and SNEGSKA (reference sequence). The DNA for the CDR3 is TGCAGTGCAGAAGGCGGGGTAACCTACAATGAGCAGTTCTTC. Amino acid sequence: CSAEGGVTYNEQFF.

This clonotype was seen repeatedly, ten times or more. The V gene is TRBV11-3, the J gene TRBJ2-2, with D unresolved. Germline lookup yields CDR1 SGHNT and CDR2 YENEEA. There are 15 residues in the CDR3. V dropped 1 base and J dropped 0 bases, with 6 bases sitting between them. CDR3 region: CASSLAGSNTGELFF. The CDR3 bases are TGTGCCAGCAGCTTAGCAGGATCGAACACCGGGGAGCTGTTTTTT.

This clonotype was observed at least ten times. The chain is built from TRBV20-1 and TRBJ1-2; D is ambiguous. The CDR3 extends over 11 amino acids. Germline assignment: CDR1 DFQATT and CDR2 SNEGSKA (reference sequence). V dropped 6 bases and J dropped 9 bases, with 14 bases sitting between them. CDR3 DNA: TGCAGTGCCCTTGCGGAAGTTAGCTACACCTTC. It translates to CSALAEVSYTF.

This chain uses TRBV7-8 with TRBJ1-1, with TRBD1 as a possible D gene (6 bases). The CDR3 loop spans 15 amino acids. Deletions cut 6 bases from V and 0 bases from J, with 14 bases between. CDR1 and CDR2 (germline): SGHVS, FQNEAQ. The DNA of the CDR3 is TGTGCCAGCAGGCGAATACAGGGCCTGAACACTGAAGCTTTCTTT. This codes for CASRRIQGLNTEAFF.

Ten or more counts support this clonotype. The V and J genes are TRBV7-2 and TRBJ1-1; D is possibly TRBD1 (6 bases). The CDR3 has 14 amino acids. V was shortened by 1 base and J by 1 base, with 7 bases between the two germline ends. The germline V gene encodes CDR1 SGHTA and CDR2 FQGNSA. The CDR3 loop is CASSLGGQNTEAFF. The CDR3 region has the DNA TGTGCCAGCAGCTTAGGGGGGCAGAACACTGAAGCTTTCTTT.

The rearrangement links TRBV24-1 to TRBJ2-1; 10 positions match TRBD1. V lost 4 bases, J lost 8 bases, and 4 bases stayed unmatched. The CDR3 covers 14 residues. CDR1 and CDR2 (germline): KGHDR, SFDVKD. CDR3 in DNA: TGTGCCACCAGTGACGTCGGGACAGGGGATGAGCAGTTCTTC. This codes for CATSDVGTGDEQFF.